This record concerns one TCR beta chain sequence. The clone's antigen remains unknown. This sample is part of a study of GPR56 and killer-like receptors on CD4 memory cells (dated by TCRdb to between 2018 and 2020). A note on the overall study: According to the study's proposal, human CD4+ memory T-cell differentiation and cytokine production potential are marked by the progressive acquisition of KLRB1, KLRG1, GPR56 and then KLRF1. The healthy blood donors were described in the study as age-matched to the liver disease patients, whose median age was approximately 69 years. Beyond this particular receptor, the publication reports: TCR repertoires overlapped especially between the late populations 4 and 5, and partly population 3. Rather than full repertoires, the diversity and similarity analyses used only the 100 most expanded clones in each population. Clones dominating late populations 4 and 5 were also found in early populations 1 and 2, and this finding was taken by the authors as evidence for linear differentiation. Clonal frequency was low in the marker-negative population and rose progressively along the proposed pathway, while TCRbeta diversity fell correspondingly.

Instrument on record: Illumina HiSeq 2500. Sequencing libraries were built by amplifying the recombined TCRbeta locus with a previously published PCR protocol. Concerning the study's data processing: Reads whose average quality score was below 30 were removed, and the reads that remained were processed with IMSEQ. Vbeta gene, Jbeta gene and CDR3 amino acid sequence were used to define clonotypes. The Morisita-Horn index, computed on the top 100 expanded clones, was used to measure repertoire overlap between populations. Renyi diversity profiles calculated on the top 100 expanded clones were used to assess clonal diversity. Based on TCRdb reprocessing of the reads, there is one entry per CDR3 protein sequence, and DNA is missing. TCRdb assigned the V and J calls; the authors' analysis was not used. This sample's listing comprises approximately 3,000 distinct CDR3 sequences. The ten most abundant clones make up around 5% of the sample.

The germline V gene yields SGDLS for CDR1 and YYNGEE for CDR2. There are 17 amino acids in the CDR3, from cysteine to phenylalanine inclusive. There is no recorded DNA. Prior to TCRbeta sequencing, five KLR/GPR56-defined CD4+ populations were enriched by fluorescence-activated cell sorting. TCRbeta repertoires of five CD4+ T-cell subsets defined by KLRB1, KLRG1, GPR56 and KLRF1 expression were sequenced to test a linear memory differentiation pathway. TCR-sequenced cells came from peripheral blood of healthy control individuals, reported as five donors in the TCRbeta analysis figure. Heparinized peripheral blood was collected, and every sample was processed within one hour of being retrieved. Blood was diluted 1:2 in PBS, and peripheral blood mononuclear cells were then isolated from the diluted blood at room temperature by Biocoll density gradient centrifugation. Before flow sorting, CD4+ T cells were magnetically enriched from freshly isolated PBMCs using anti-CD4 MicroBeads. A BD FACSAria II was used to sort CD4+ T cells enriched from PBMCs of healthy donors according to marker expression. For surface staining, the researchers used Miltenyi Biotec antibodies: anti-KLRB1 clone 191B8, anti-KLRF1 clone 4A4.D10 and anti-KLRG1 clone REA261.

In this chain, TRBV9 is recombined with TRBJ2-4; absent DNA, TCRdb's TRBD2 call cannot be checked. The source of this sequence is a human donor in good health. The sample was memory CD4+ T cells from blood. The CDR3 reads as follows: CASSAGTSGGATDIQYF.